This passage covers 27 T cell receptor beta chains from one sample sequenced in a study of blood T cell repertoires in COVID-19. Method: immunoSEQ multiplex PCR; TCRdb's copy keeps in-frame clones and lacks some. The data contain hundreds of thousands of clones, roughly 90% of them singletons. Sequenced material: peripheral blood. Receptors originate from a woman aged 25 to 39 with active or convalescent COVID-19.

Only a few counts were recorded for this clone. The chain recombines TRBV29-1 with TRBJ1-2; 9 bases map to TRBD1. Germline V gives CDR1 SQVTM, CDR2 ANQGSEA. The CDR3 length is 15 residues. Trimming at V came to 0 bases and at J to 6 bases, leaving 8 bases not matched to a gene. This CDR3 is CSVEDFGQGLDGYTF. Here the CDR3 DNA reads TGCAGCGTTGAAGATTTCGGACAGGGGCTAGATGGCTACACCTTC.

This clone has more than one count but fewer than ten. The chain combines TRBV6-1 with TRBJ2-7; no definite D call. Germline CDR1 and CDR2: MNHNS and SASEGT. The CDR3 spans 14 residues. Deletions cut 2 bases from V and 2 bases from J, with 10 bases between. CDR3 DNA sequence: TGTGCCAGCAGTGAATACGAGGTGCCCTACGAGCAGTACTTC. Translation: CASSEYEVPYEQYF.

A single count supports this clone. The chain employs TRBV5-1 and TRBJ2-2, with TRBD2 matching 13 bases. Germline V gene data show CDR1 as SGHRS and CDR2 as YFSETQ. The CDR3 consists of 16 residues. V dropped 4 bases and J dropped 7; count of bases not matched to a gene: 7. This chain's CDR3 is CASSPRTSGSGGELFF. CDR3 nucleotide sequence: TGCGCCAGCAGCCCCCGGACTAGCGGGAGTGGCGGGGAGCTGTTTTTT.

This rearrangement joins TRBV5-4 to TRBJ1-2, with TRBD1 as a possible D gene (6 bases). Germline CDR1 and CDR2: SGHNT and YYREEE (reference sequence). The CDR3 has 13 amino acids. The V gene lost 1 base and the J gene lost 4 bases, with 8 bases spanning the gap. For the CDR3, the DNA is TGTGCCAGCAGCTTGCGGACAGTCTATGGCTACACCTTC. Residues: CASSLRTVYGYTF.

This chain links TRBV18 with TRBJ2-1, with 9 bases lining up with TRBD2. The CDR3 spans 16 residues. From germline, CDR1 is KGHSH and CDR2 LQKENI. Losses at the gene ends were 3 bases for V and 8 bases for J; bases not matched to a gene: 11. CDR3 DNA: TGTGCCAGCTCACCGCGGCGCGGGAGGGCGGGTGATGAGCAGTTCTTC. Translating gives CASSPRRGRAGDEQFF.

The gene calls are TRBV5-1 and TRBJ2-1, with 8 positions matching TRBD2. The CDR3 loop spans 16 amino acids. The germline gives CDR1 SGHRS, CDR2 YFSETQ. The ends lost 2 bases at V and 7 bases at J; junction bases unmatched: 11. In nucleotides, the CDR3 is TGCGCCAGCAGCTTTATCCAGTCAAGCGGGGGTAATGAGCAGTTCTTC. Its translation is CASSFIQSSGGNEQFF.

V is TRBV5-4 and J is TRBJ2-5; 9 bases match TRBD2. The CDR3 length is 16 residues. V lost 0 bases, J lost 1 base, and 4 bases stayed unmatched. CDR1 SGHNT and CDR2 YYREEE come from the germline V gene (reference sequence). Here the CDR3 DNA reads TGTGCCAGCAGCTTGGCAGCGGGGGGCGCCCAAGAGACCCAGTACTTC. Protein sequence: CASSLAAGGAQETQYF. Full variable domain (rest looked up from reference TRBV5-4 and TRBJ2-5): ETGVTQSPTHLIKTRGQQVTLRCSSQSGHNTVSWYQQALGQGPQFIFQYYREEENGRGNFPPRFSGLQFPNYSSELNVNALELDDSALYLCASSLAAGGAQETQYFGPGTRLLVL.

This chain joins TRBV5-1 and TRBJ2-2, with D possibly matching TRBD2 (5 bases). The germline CDR1 and CDR2 sequences are SGHRS and YFSETQ. With 6 bases removed from V and 8 bases from J, the gap between germline ends came to 8 bases. There are 11 residues in the CDR3. CDR3 sequence: CASTGIGELFF. CDR3 sequence (DNA): TGCGCCAGCACGGGAATTGGGGAGCTGTTTTTT. Filled out from reference TRBV5-1 and TRBJ2-2, the complete variable domain reads KAGVTQTPRYLIKTRGQQVTLSCSPISGHRSVSWYQQTPGQGLQFLFEYFSETQRNKGNFPGRFSGRQFSNSRSEMNVSTLELGDSALYLCASTGIGELFFGEGSRLTVL.

This clone has just one count. The chain links TRBV7-8 to TRBJ2-1, with unresolved D. This CDR3 has 15 residues. Trimming stripped 5 bases from V and 2 bases from J, with 13 bases between. The germline V gene has CDR1 SGHVS and CDR2 FQNEAQ. The CDR3 DNA is TGTGCCAGCAGCCCTCAAGACTCGGCCTACAATGAGCAGTTCTTC. It translates to CASSPQDSAYNEQFF.

The rearrangement uses TRBV10-1 and TRBJ2-3; D perhaps matches TRBD1 (6 bases). Germline V gives CDR1 WNHNN, CDR2 SYGVQD (reference sequence). The CDR3 is made up of 12 amino acids. V was shortened by 5 bases and J by 7 bases, with 10 bases between the two germline ends. CDR3 protein: CASSQQGNTQYF. The CDR3 region has the DNA TGCGCCAGCAGTCAACAGGGTAATACGCAGTATTTT.

This chain links TRBV18 with TRBJ1-1; D perhaps matches TRBD1 (6 bases). CDR1 is KGHSH and CDR2 is LQKENI in the germline V gene. The CDR3 has 13 residues. V was pared by 4 bases and J by 4 bases, with 10 bases between. The CDR3 loop is CASSLRGPTEAFF. The DNA of the CDR3 is TGTGCCAGCTCACTCAGGGGTCCCACTGAAGCTTTCTTT.

J is TRBJ1-2 and V is TRBV30; tentative D call: TRBD1 (5 bases). This CDR3 has 18 residues. The germline V gene encodes CDR1 GTSNPN and CDR2 SVGIG (reference sequence). Trimming stripped 3 bases from V and 2 bases from J, with 25 bases between. The DNA for the CDR3 is TGTGCCTGGAGCCGCGGAAGACAGCTTTCGCTTTTCAACTATGGCTACACCTTC. It codes for CAWSRGRQLSLFNYGYTF.

In its sample, this clone was seen once. The V gene is TRBV7-2, the J gene TRBJ1-5; D perhaps matches TRBD1 (6 bases). V dropped 1 base and J dropped 6 bases, with 7 bases sitting between them. The CDR3 is 13 residues long. The germline V gene has CDR1 SGHTA and CDR2 FQGNSA. The CDR3 loop reads CASSLEGGQPQHF. The CDR3 DNA is TGTGCCAGCAGCTTAGAAGGGGGTCAGCCCCAGCATTTT.

V is TRBV27 and J is TRBJ2-7; 10 nucleotides match TRBD2. The CDR3 spans 18 residues. Germline V gene data show CDR1 as MNHEY and CDR2 as SMNVEV (reference sequence). Unmatched junction bases numbered 9, after V lost 0 bases and J lost 1 base. The CDR3: CASSLSALAGAASYEQYF. DNA of the CDR3: TGTGCCAGCAGTTTATCGGCCCTAGCGGGGGCCGCTTCCTACGAGCAGTACTTC.

V is TRBV3-1 (or the pseudogene TRBV3-2) and J is TRBJ2-5, with TRBD2 identical over 8 bases. The CDR3 has 18 residues. V was pared by 1 base and J by 0 bases, with 10 bases of the junction left unmatched. Germline CDR1 reads LGHDT; CDR2 reads YNNKEL (reference sequence). CDR3 sequence reads: CASSQGEGRTSYQETQYF. The DNA of the CDR3 is TGTGCCAGCAGCCAAGGGGAGGGTCGGACTAGCTACCAAGAGACCCAGTACTTC.

The chain is built from TRBV19 and TRBJ1-5; 8 bases line up with TRBD1. CDR1 is LNHDA and CDR2 is SQIVND in the germline V gene (reference sequence). CDR3 length: 15 residues. J gave up 2 bases and V 2 bases, and 2 bases lay outside the gene matches. Written as DNA, the CDR3 is TGTGCCAGTAGTATACAGGGGGCTGGCAATCAGCCCCAGCATTTT. Translating gives CASSIQGAGNQPQHF.

This clone showed up just a few times. The rearrangement links TRBV21-1 to TRBJ1-1; the D call TRBD1 from the table was never checked on the DNA. TRBV21-1 represents a pseudogene. The CDR3 covers 13 residues. CDR3 protein: CASSHRAASEAFF. The CDR3 DNA reads TGTGCCAGCAGTCACAGGGCGGCCTCTGAAGCTTTCTTT.

This chain joins TRBV5-1 and TRBJ1-4, with D hard to call. CDR1 is SGHRS, CDR2 YFSETQ, per germline. V lost 4 bases and J 7 bases, leaving 20 bases between the germline ends. CDR3 size: 16 residues. CDR3 in amino acids: CASSVGRQAIGEKLFF. The CDR3 DNA reads as TGCGCCAGCAGCGTAGGCCGTCAGGCAATAGGTGAAAAACTGTTTTTT. Complete variable domain (other parts from reference TRBV5-1 and TRBJ1-4): KAGVTQTPRYLIKTRGQQVTLSCSPISGHRSVSWYQQTPGQGLQFLFEYFSETQRNKGNFPGRFSGRQFSNSRSEMNVSTLELGDSALYLCASSVGRQAIGEKLFFGSGTQLSVL.

The CDR3 reads CASSPGQGISGNTIYF. CDR3 DNA sequence: TGTGCCAGTAGTCCGGGACAGGGTATTTCTGGAAACACCATATATTTT. This chain joins TRBV19 and TRBJ1-3; 9 bases map to TRBD1. V trimming: 5 bases; J trimming: 1 base; junction bases outside the gene matches: 6. Germline V lookup: CDR1 LNHDA, CDR2 SQIVND (reference sequence). CDR3 length equals 16 residues.

The genes are TRBV20-1 and TRBJ2-3; 9 nucleotides align to TRBD2. The CDR3 is 13 residues long. V gave up 3 bases and J gave up 3 bases; unmatched junction bases: 1. The germline CDR1 and CDR2 sequences are DFQATT and SNEGSKA (reference sequence). The DNA for the CDR3 is TGCAGTGCTAGTAGCGGGGGTACAGATACGCAGTATTTT. It yields the protein CSASSGGTDTQYF.

V is TRBV6-1 and J is TRBJ2-7; a possible D gene is TRBD1 (6 bases). This CDR3 is built from 15 residues. Germline V gene sequence: CDR1 MNHNS, CDR2 SASEGT. Trimming took off 0 bases at V and 2 bases at J, with 11 bases between the two ends. Here the CDR3 DNA reads TGTGCCAGCAGTGAAGCTGGGGGCGCCGCCTACGAGCAGTACTTC. Translating gives CASSEAGGAAYEQYF.

A note on this clone: The germline gene is not matched at one end of the junction; a read error may be the cause. This chain connects TRBV11-2 to TRBJ2-7; tentatively, D is TRBD1 (6 bases). The CDR3 consists of 13 residues. Per germline, CDR1 SGHAT and CDR2 FQNNGV. CDR3 bases: TGTGCCAGCAGCTTAGGACAGGCCAGCACCGACTCCTTC. Protein: CASSLGQASTDSF.

CDR3 coding DNA: TGTGCCAGCAGCTTAGCGGGGGGGCCGCACACCGGGGAGCTGTTTTTT. Translated: CASSLAGGPHTGELFF. This chain joins TRBV7-6 and TRBJ2-2; D is possibly TRBD2 (7 bases). Per germline, CDR1 SGHVS and CDR2 FNYEAQ. The V end was cut by 0 bases, the J end by 3 bases, with 11 bases between. This CDR3 comprises 16 residues. Drawing the rest from reference TRBV7-6 and TRBJ2-2, the complete variable domain is GAGVSQSPRYKVTKRGQDVALRCDPISGHVSLYWYRQALGQGPEFLTYFNYEAQQDKSGLPNDRFSAERPEGSISTLTIQRTEQRDSAMYRCASSLAGGPHTGELFFGEGSRLTVL.

This chain uses TRBV30 with TRBJ1-4; a possible D gene is TRBD1 (5 bases). The V end was cut by 0 bases, the J end by 2 bases, with 19 bases between. Per the germline V gene, CDR1 is GTSNPN and CDR2 is SVGIG (reference sequence). The CDR3 is 18 residues long. CDR3 nucleotide sequence: TGTGCCTGGAGTGTCCGGACAAGCCTACTCGTTACTAATGAAAAACTGTTTTTT. Translated, it gives CAWSVRTSLLVTNEKLFF.

The CDR3 is CASSPGLAGPGETQYF. The CDR3 nucleotides read TGTGCCAGCAGCCCAGGACTAGCGGGGCCAGGGGAGACCCAGTACTTC. The chain carries TRBV7-8 and TRBJ2-5; 12 bases line up with TRBD2. Trimming removed 5 bases from V and 5 bases from J; junction bases left unmatched: 9. The V gene's germline CDR1 is SGHVS and CDR2 FQNEAQ. The CDR3 has 16 residues.

This chain joins TRBV6-1 and TRBJ2-7; TRBD1 matches at 7 bases. V trimming: 3 bases; J trimming: 2 bases; junction bases outside the gene matches: 7. The CDR3 spans 15 residues. Germline CDR1 and CDR2: MNHNS and SASEGT. The CDR3 reads CASSDPGGQPYEQYF. The CDR3 DNA reads TGTGCCAGCAGTGATCCAGGGGGTCAACCCTACGAGCAGTACTTC.

This sequence joins TRBV7-2 and TRBJ2-7, with TRBD1 as a possible D gene (6 bases). Looked up from germline, CDR1 is SGHTA and CDR2 is FQGNSA. Trimming removed 3 bases at V and 7 bases at J, with 10 bases between. The CDR3 spans 12 residues. CDR3 residues: CASSFPGTEQYF. The CDR3 DNA reads as TGTGCCAGCAGCTTTCCAGGGACAGAGCAGTACTTC.